Below, 4 T cell receptor beta chains from the same sample are listed, as sequenced in a study of Ad26.COV2.S vaccination and SARS-CoV-2 variants. The treatment is: over 15 received Ad26.COV2.S at low or high dose, single or two shots; 5 received placebo; per-sample allocation not given. Collection of samples fell on day 63 after the first vaccine or placebo injection. The table came from immunoSEQ multiplex PCR; TCRdb's copy has only in-frame clones and leaves some out. The top ten hold 9.5% to 12% of the sample, which has just under 250,000 clones, 70% to 90% seen once. Sequenced material: peripheral blood, taken in a trial of Ad26.COV2.S vaccine versus placebo. Receptor source: a person between 18 and 59 years old who received the Ad26.COV2.S COVID-19 vaccine or a placebo.

The CDR3 nucleotides read TGTGCCAGCAGTTTTGGGACAGGGGATTCACCCCTCCACTTT. Its protein product is CASSFGTGDSPLHF. This chain links TRBV6-6 with TRBJ1-6, with 10 bases lining up with TRBD1. The V and J ends lost 4 bases and 8 bases, in that order; junction bases with no gene match: 2. The CDR3 is made up of 14 amino acids. CDR1 and CDR2 (germline): MNHNY, SVGAGI (reference sequence).

This sequence joins TRBV5-1 and TRBJ2-7; D is perhaps TRBD1 or TRBD2 (5 bases each). CDR1 and CDR2 (germline): SGHRS, YFSETQ. The CDR3 is made up of 15 amino acids. V was clipped by 2 bases and J by 0 bases, with 12 bases between them. CDR3 nucleotide sequence: TGCGCCAGCAGCTTAGGGACCACATACTCCTACGAGCAGTACTTC. This sequence encodes CASSLGTTYSYEQYF.

This chain uses TRBV18 with TRBJ1-4; 7 nucleotides align to TRBD1. J lost 7 bases, V lost 2 bases, and 7 bases had no gene match. The germline V gene encodes CDR1 KGHSH and CDR2 LQKENI. The CDR3 runs to 15 residues. The CDR3 loop is CASSPATGSGEKLFF. The CDR3 DNA reads TGTGCCAGCTCACCAGCGACAGGGTCGGGTGAAAAACTGTTTTTT.

Only a few counts were recorded for this clone. The chain joins TRBV29-1 to TRBJ2-3; 9 bases map to TRBD1. The CDR3 runs to 15 residues. Germline lookup yields CDR1 SQVTM and CDR2 ANQGSEA. Trimming took 4 bases from V and 8 from J; bases not matched to a gene: 13. Here the CDR3 reads CSVGAGQGVGGTQYF. The DNA for the CDR3 is TGCAGCGTTGGAGCGGGACAGGGCGTGGGGGGTACGCAGTATTTT.